A single T cell receptor beta chain is shown here with its context. The method was immunoSEQ multiplex PCR; TCRdb's version includes in-frame clones alone and lacks a portion of them. The sample includes approximately 160,000 clones, around 87% of them seen just once. In germline, CDR1 is SGHTA, CDR2 FQGNSA. The CDR3 length is 15 residues. The V gene end was trimmed by 5 bases and the J gene end by 7 bases; junction bases not matched to a gene: 8. The data were obtained in a study of blood T cell repertoires in COVID-19. Study context: Donors in the United States, Italy and Spain gave samples during acute or convalescent COVID-19. T cells, B-cell-depleted T cells, or PBMCs provided the cDNA or gDNA that served as material.

This sequence was found in a man aged 60 to 75 with COVID-19, enrolled during active disease. Input material: peripheral blood. This sequence joins TRBV7-2 and TRBJ1-4; TRBD1 matches at 9 bases. The CDR3 reads CASSRPGTGSEKLFF. DNA for the CDR3: TGTGCCAGCAGCCGCCCCGGGACAGGGAGTGAAAAACTGTTTTTT.